Listed here are 26 T cell receptor beta chains from one sample, sequenced in a study of beta chain features in type 1 diabetes. Investigators reverse transcribed all isolated RNA, so they sequenced expressed TCRB transcripts. Clones were sequenced by immunoSEQ multiplex PCR, and TCRdb holds only the in-frame ones, with some missing. This table holds 350,000 or so clones, about 18% found once. The material sequenced was naive CD4+ T cells from blood. Receptors originate from a woman aged 18-29 years in good health.

This rearrangement joins TRBV19 to TRBJ2-3, with a weak D call TRBD2 (5 bases). V was cut by 8 bases and J by 0 bases, with 6 bases left in between. This CDR3 spans 12 amino acids. Germline V gene lookup returns CDR1 LNHDA and CDR2 SQIVND (reference sequence). CDR3 region: CASRGSTDTQYF. CDR3 nucleotides: TGTGCCAGTCGAGGGAGCACAGATACGCAGTATTTT.

The chain is built from TRBV19 and TRBJ2-7; 7 positions agree with TRBD1. CDR3 length: 16 amino acids. Germline V gene lookup returns CDR1 LNHDA and CDR2 SQIVND (reference sequence). The J segment lost 0 bases and the V segment lost 4 bases, leaving 9 bases of the junction unmatched. Written as DNA, the CDR3 is TGTGCCAGTAGTAGGGACCGGGACAGCTCCTCCTACGAGCAGTACTTC. Amino acids: CASSRDRDSSSYEQYF.

In its sample, this clone was seen a few times. Other DNA sequences in the sample encode the same CDR3. The chain joins TRBV18 to TRBJ2-3; possibly TRBD2 for D (5 bases). With 2 bases removed from V and 0 bases from J, the gap between germline ends came to 6 bases. The CDR3 consists of 14 residues. The germline CDR1 and CDR2 sequences are KGHSH and LQKENI. The CDR3 is CASSPGGSTDTQYF. In DNA, the CDR3 is TGTGCCAGCTCACCAGGAGGCAGCACAGATACGCAGTATTTT.

The chain couples TRBV6-5 to TRBJ1-1; 7 nucleotides agree with TRBD1. CDR3 length equals 15 residues. The V segment lost 10 bases and the J segment 1 base; nucleotides outside the gene matches: 12. CDR1 is MNHEY, CDR2 SVGAGI, per germline. As DNA, the CDR3 is TGTGCCACCTTCCTACTGGACAGGACGAACACTGAAGCTTTCTTT. Amino acids: CATFLLDRTNTEAFF.

This clone was counted a few times. This same CDR3 is encoded by further DNA sequences in the sample. The chain carries TRBV29-1 and TRBJ2-5; a weak D match, TRBD1 (6 bases). The V gene lost 3 bases and the J gene lost 2 bases, with 10 bases spanning the gap. Germline-derived CDR1 and CDR2 are SQVTM and ANQGSEA. CDR3 length equals 13 residues. DNA of the CDR3: TGCAGCGTTGACCGCGGACAGCAAGAGACCCAGTACTTC. As protein: CSVDRGQQETQYF.

This chain connects TRBV14 to TRBJ2-1, with D perhaps TRBD2 (5 bases). V was pared by 0 bases and J by 6 bases, with 18 bases between. This CDR3 is built from 17 residues. Looked up from germline, CDR1 is SGHDN and CDR2 is FVKESK. The CDR3 DNA is TGTGCCAGCAGCCAAGATCGGCGGGTTAGGCATCCCAATGAGCAGTTCTTC. Amino acid sequence: CASSQDRRVRHPNEQFF.

The chain has TRBV9 and TRBJ2-7, with D maybe TRBD2 (5 bases). Trimming cost V 5 bases and J 3 bases, with 9 bases left between them. Germline CDR1 is SGDLS and CDR2 is YYNGEE. The CDR3 spans 12 residues. CDR3 residues: CASRSEGYEQYF. In DNA form, the CDR3 reads TGTGCCAGCAGATCCGAGGGCTACGAGCAGTACTTC.

J is TRBJ1-5 and V is TRBV4-3; no reliable D call. Per the germline V gene, CDR1 is LGHNA and CDR2 is YSLEER. This CDR3 contains 16 residues. V shed 0 bases and J shed 3 bases, with 12 bases lying between them. CDR3 coding DNA: TGCGCCAGCAGCCAAGAGGGGAGACCAAACAATCAGCCCCAGCATTTT. It is translated as CASSQEGRPNNQPQHF.

This clone was recorded a few times. V gene TRBV2 combines with J gene TRBJ2-7, with TRBD2 identical over 13 bases. Unmatched junction bases numbered 4, after V lost 6 bases and J lost 2 bases. CDR1 SNHLY and CDR2 FYNNEI come from the germline V gene. The CDR3 totals 15 residues. CDR3 sequence reads: CASRATSGRAYEQYF. The CDR3 DNA sequence: TGTGCCAGCAGGGCTACTAGCGGGAGGGCCTACGAGCAGTACTTC.

The CDR3 nucleotides are TGTGCTAGTGGTTCGGGGGAGGGCCGTGAGCAGTTCTTC. This sequence encodes CASGSGEGREQFF. The J gene is TRBJ2-1, the V gene TRBV12-5; TRBD2 matches at 7 bases. The length of the CDR3 is 13 residues. The germline V gene has CDR1 LGHNT and CDR2 FRNRAP. The V gene end was trimmed by 4 bases and the J gene end by 9 bases; junction bases not matched to a gene: 6.

This clone was detected a few times. The J gene is TRBJ1-2, the V gene TRBV21-1; the D segment call TRBD1 is taken from the table without a DNA check. TRBV21-1 is termed a pseudogene. CDR3 length equals 18 residues. DNA of the CDR3: TGTGCCAGCAGCAAAGGCGGGGTACAGGGGCAAAGACGTTGTGGCTACACCTTC. Amino acid sequence: CASSKGGVQGQRRCGYTF.

This clone was counted between two and nine times. CDR3 sequence reads: CASSLDRTGELFF. The CDR3 DNA is TGCGCCAGCAGCCTGGACAGAACCGGGGAGCTGTTTTTT. This chain joins TRBV5-1 and TRBJ2-2; D may be TRBD1 (6 bases). V lost 4 bases and J 5 bases, leaving 9 bases between the germline ends. The CDR3 runs to 13 residues. The V gene's germline CDR1 is SGHRS and CDR2 YFSETQ.

This clone was counted a few times. Within the sample, other DNA sequences also encode this same CDR3. The DNA for the CDR3 is TGTGCCAGCTCACCCGGAGAAAATCAGCCCCAGCATTTT. It yields the protein CASSPGENQPQHF. The rearrangement uses TRBV18 and TRBJ1-5; D remains unclear. Germline CDR1 and CDR2: KGHSH and LQKENI. Between the trimmed V and J ends, which lost 3 bases and 4 bases, there was a span of 7 bases. The length of the CDR3 is 13 residues.

V gene TRBV7-2 combines with J gene TRBJ2-7, with 9 bases identical to TRBD2. V was clipped by 2 bases and J by 2 bases; unmatched bases: 7. The CDR3 spans 16 residues. Looked up from germline, CDR1 is SGHTA and CDR2 is FQGNSA. The CDR3, as DNA: TGTGCCAGCAGCTTATACGGTGCGGGGGGGGCCTACGAGCAGTACTTC. Translation: CASSLYGAGGAYEQYF.

The chain uses TRBV7-3 and TRBJ2-1; TRBD2 matches 10 bases. The CDR3 spans 16 residues. V shed 0 bases, J shed 10 bases, and the junction held 9 bases outside the gene matches. Germline CDR1 and CDR2: SGHTA and FQGTGA. This CDR3 reads CASSLTGTSAQWEQFF. CDR3 DNA sequence: TGTGCCAGCAGCTTAACCGGGACTAGCGCACAATGGGAGCAGTTCTTC.

The chain links TRBV6-5 to TRBJ2-1; 7 bases line up with TRBD1. Looked up from germline, CDR1 is MNHEY and CDR2 is SVGAGI. After removal of 6 bases from V and 9 bases from J, the junction contained 11 bases not matched to a gene. The CDR3 totals 14 residues. CDR3 in amino acids: CASRKTGRGGEQFF. DNA of the CDR3: TGTGCCAGCAGGAAGACAGGGAGAGGAGGTGAGCAGTTCTTC.

Only a few counts were recorded for this clone. This rearrangement joins TRBV6-5 to TRBJ2-2; possibly TRBD1 for D (6 bases). This CDR3 has 15 amino acids. Germline V gene sequence: CDR1 MNHEY, CDR2 SVGAGI. Trimming shortened V by 2 bases and J by 0 bases, and 7 bases separated the two germline ends. In DNA, the CDR3 is TGTGCCAGCAGTTACCGGACAGCGAACACCGGGGAGCTGTTTTTT. It translates to CASSYRTANTGELFF.

There are a few counts of this clone. The chain has TRBV7-2 and TRBJ1-4, with D possibly TRBD1 on 5 matching bases. Germline V gene lookup returns CDR1 SGHTA and CDR2 FQGNSA. This CDR3 is built from 13 residues. V lost 5 bases to trimming and J lost 8 bases, with 12 bases between them. The DNA of the CDR3 is TGTGCCAGCAGCCCCGGGCGGGGGGAAAAACTGTTTTTT. It yields the protein CASSPGRGEKLFF.

The V call is TRBV5-4, the J call TRBJ1-2; 8 bases agree with TRBD1. CDR1 and CDR2 from the germline V gene are SGHNT and YYREEE (reference sequence). This CDR3 comprises 15 residues. Trimming took 0 bases from V and 2 from J; bases not matched to a gene: 3. The CDR3 loop reads CASSLARTGNYGYTF. In DNA form, the CDR3 reads TGTGCCAGCAGCTTGGCCAGGACAGGGAACTATGGCTACACCTTC.

This clone occurred a few times. The chain employs TRBV18 and TRBJ2-5; 9 bases match TRBD1. Looked up from germline, CDR1 is KGHSH and CDR2 is LQKENI. Germline trimming cut 6 bases from V and 3 bases from J; bases unmatched to any gene: 5. This CDR3 has 14 amino acids. For the CDR3, the DNA is TGTGCCAGCTCTCCGACAGGGGGGGAAGAGACCCAGTACTTC. Its translation: CASSPTGGEETQYF.

This clone was seen a handful of times. The CDR3 DNA is TGCAGCGTTACTTACCTCGGACAGGGTGTTAGACGGGGCGATGGCTACACCTTC. Its translation: CSVTYLGQGVRRGDGYTF. The rearrangement uses TRBV29-1 and TRBJ1-2; 8 positions agree with TRBD1. Germline V gene lookup returns CDR1 SQVTM and CDR2 ANQGSEA. The CDR3 consists of 18 residues. V lost 5 bases and J lost 6; bases outside the gene matches: 23.

This rearrangement joins TRBV5-1 to TRBJ2-2, with 10 bases that match TRBD1. CDR1 and CDR2 from the germline V gene are SGHRS and YFSETQ. The CDR3 is made up of 15 amino acids. The J segment lost 6 bases and the V segment lost 6 bases, leaving 8 bases of the junction unmatched. The CDR3 nucleotides read TGCGCCAGCAACCCGGACAGGGGGGCCGCCGGGGAGCTGTTTTTT. Protein sequence: CASNPDRGAAGELFF. Full variable domain (missing parts from reference TRBV5-1 and TRBJ2-2): KAGVTQTPRYLIKTRGQQVTLSCSPISGHRSVSWYQQTPGQGLQFLFEYFSETQRNKGNFPGRFSGRQFSNSRSEMNVSTLELGDSALYLCASNPDRGAAGELFFGEGSRLTVL.

The V gene is TRBV11-2, the J gene TRBJ1-1; D remains unclear. In germline, CDR1 is SGHAT, CDR2 FQNNGV. This CDR3 region has 14 residues. The V and J ends lost 0 bases and 4 bases respectively, with 9 bases between them. The CDR3 coding sequence is TGTGCCAGCAGCTTAGAAGCGGGCACCACTGAAGCTTTCTTT. Its translation: CASSLEAGTTEAFF. Complete variable domain (other parts from reference TRBV11-2 and TRBJ1-1): EAGVAQSPRYKIIEKRQSVAFWCNPISGHATLYWYQQILGQGPKLLIQFQNNGVVDDSQLPKDRFSAERLKGVDSTLKIQPAKLEDSAVYLCASSLEAGTTEAFFGQGTRLTVV.

This clone was seen only a few times. The V gene is TRBV5-6, the J gene TRBJ2-7; D is uncertain. Deletions cut 4 bases from V and 3 bases from J, with 5 bases between. The CDR3 runs to 11 residues. Germline CDR1 SGHDT, CDR2 YYEEEE. CDR3 amino acids: CASSILYEQYF. The CDR3 region has the DNA TGTGCCAGCAGCATCCTCTACGAGCAGTACTTC. Full variable domain (outside the CDR3, taken from reference TRBV5-6 and TRBJ2-7): DAGVTQSPTHLIKTRGQQVTLRCSPKSGHDTVSWYQQALGQGPQFIFQYYEEEERQRGNFPDRFSGHQFPNYSSELNVNALLLGDSALYLCASSILYEQYFGPGTRLTVT.

The gene calls are TRBV7-8 and TRBJ2-5; TRBD2 matches 8 bases. Germline V CDR1 and CDR2: SGHVS, FQNEAQ. This CDR3 has 14 residues. V dropped 5 bases and J dropped 3; count of bases not matched to a gene: 5. The CDR3 is CASSKTSGKETQYF. The CDR3 bases are TGTGCCAGCAGCAAAACTAGCGGCAAAGAGACCCAGTACTTC.

This clone occurred a few times. The gene calls are TRBV2 and TRBJ1-1, with a tentative D call TRBD1 (5 bases). Germline assignment: CDR1 SNHLY and CDR2 FYNNEI. The length of the CDR3 is 12 residues. The V end was cut by 6 bases, the J end by 2 bases, with 7 bases between. The DNA for the CDR3 is TGTGCCAGCAGGACAGTAAACACTGAAGCTTTCTTT. This translates into CASRTVNTEAFF. The entire variable domain, with the rest obtained from reference TRBV2 and TRBJ1-1, is as follows: EPEVTQTPSHQVTQMGQEVILRCVPISNHLYFYWYRQILGQKVEFLVSFYNNEISEKSEIFDDQFSVERPDGSNFTLKIRSTKLEDSAMYFCASRTVNTEAFFGQGTRLTVV.